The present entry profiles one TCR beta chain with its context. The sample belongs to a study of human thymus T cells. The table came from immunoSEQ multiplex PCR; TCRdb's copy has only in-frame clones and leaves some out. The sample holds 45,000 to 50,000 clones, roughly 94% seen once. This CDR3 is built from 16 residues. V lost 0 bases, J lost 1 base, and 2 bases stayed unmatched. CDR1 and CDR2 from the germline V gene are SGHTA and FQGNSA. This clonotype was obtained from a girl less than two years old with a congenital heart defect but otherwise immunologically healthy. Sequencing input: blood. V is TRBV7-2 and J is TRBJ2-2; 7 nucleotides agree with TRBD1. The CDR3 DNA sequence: TGTGCCAGCAGCTTAGCCGGGACAGTGAACACCGGGGAGCTGTTTTTT. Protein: CASSLAGTVNTGELFF.